This TCR beta chain was captured in a study of T cell repertoires in cytomegalovirus infection. Looking at the study overall: Public signatures in TCR beta pointed to CMV infection and matching HLA type. Study results and caveats: Accumulated public TCR beta family frequency recognized individuals carrying CMV together with the relevant HLA.

Many counts were recorded for this clonotype. The target antigen is unknown. A single record per CDR3 protein comes from TCRdb applying MiXCR to the reads. Of about half a million distinct CDR3 sequences in the sample, 30% to 40% were seen once. The V end lost 1 base, the J end lost 1 base, and 7 bases lay between the germline ends. Per germline, CDR1 SGHTA and CDR2 FQGNSA. CDR3 size: 15 residues. The V and J genes are TRBV7-2 and TRBJ2-2; the D is unclear. The sample in question was cultured PBMCs, obtained from culture after CMV antigen stimulation. The TCR sequence derives from a human donor in good health (CMV status not recorded). Some clones in this sample may be carry-over from other donors' samples. CDR3 sequence (DNA): TGTGCCAGCAGCTTAGAGGGCAGGAACACCGGGGAGCTGTTTTTT. This encodes CASSLEGRNTGELFF.